The 9 T cell receptor beta chains in this list originate from one sample, sequenced in a study of persistence of HIV-infected CD4 T cells. This was the immunoSEQ version 4 assay in survey mode. Assay used: immunoSEQ multiplex PCR; TCRdb lists only in-frame clones, some missing. The sample lists tens of thousands of clones; 82% were seen once. Their cognate antigens are unknown. Lysates of CMV-infected fibroblasts at 10 ug/mL stimulated these cells. CD40L/CD69 double-negative CD45RO-high memory CD4+ T cells were collected. This sample comprised CD4+ T cells sorted from PBMCs after approximately 20-hour stimulation, obtained from a patient who received antiretroviral therapy. These receptor sequences come from an adult woman with HIV who was CMV-seropositive.

The chain links TRBV6-5 to TRBJ1-2; TRBD1 aligns across 10 bases. V gave up 4 bases and J gave up 4 bases; unmatched junction bases: 6. Germline V lookup: CDR1 MNHEY, CDR2 SVGAGI. This CDR3 region has 15 residues. CDR3 in DNA: TGTGCCAGCAGTTCCGGGACAGGGGTTATCTATGGCTACACCTTC. It codes for CASSSGTGVIYGYTF.

The J gene is TRBJ2-1, the V gene TRBV10-3, with a tentative D call TRBD2 (6 bases). The germline V gene has CDR1 ENHRY and CDR2 SYGVKD. This CDR3 has 14 residues. The germline V and J ends were trimmed by 11 bases and 9 bases, with 23 bases remaining between them. CDR3 bases: TGTGCCTCTCGGGGGACCACCCTAGGCGGTGAGCAGTTCTTC. Its protein is CASRGTTLGGEQFF.

The chain recombines TRBV9 with TRBJ2-3; TRBD2 is a possible D gene (5 bases). Per the germline V gene, CDR1 is SGDLS and CDR2 is YYNGEE. The CDR3 extends over 15 amino acids. V lost 2 bases and J 0 bases, leaving 10 bases between the germline ends. The CDR3 is CASSVDFSSTDTQYF. The CDR3 region has the DNA TGTGCCAGCAGCGTGGACTTCTCTAGCACAGATACGCAGTATTTT.

This chain links TRBV7-2 with TRBJ1-2; D call uncertain. Germline-derived CDR1 and CDR2 are SGHTA and FQGNSA. The CDR3 consists of 15 residues. Trimming cost V 2 bases and J 8 bases, with 18 bases left between them. The CDR3 DNA reads TGTGCCAGCAGCTTAAGGAACTGGAAGTTCGGAGGCTACACCTTC. Translating it yields CASSLRNWKFGGYTF.

A note on this clone: A read error may produce the germline difference seen at one junction end. The genes are TRBV5-4 and TRBJ1-2; a possible D gene is TRBD1 (5 bases). CDR1 is SGHNT and CDR2 is YYREEE in the germline V gene (reference sequence). The CDR3 is 13 amino acids. CDR3 sequence reads: CASSLARRGGRAF. The CDR3 region has the DNA TGTGCCAGCAGCTTGGCAAGGCGAGGAGGCAGGGCCTTC.

The J gene is TRBJ2-3, the V gene TRBV4-1, with a possible D match to TRBD2 (5 bases). Germline V gene data show CDR1 as MGHRA and CDR2 as YSYEKL. Between the trimmed V and J ends, which lost 5 bases and 9 bases, there was a span of 9 bases. The CDR3 covers 11 residues. The CDR3 loop reads CASSDRRTQYF. CDR3 coding DNA: TGCGCCAGCAGCGATCGGAGGACGCAGTATTTT.

The chain employs TRBV5-1 and TRBJ2-7; D is uncertain. Germline V gene data show CDR1 as SGHRS and CDR2 as YFSETQ. V was shortened by 0 bases and J by 1 base, with 8 bases between the two germline ends. The CDR3 totals 14 residues. The CDR3 loop is CASSLDSRSYEQYF. CDR3 nucleotides: TGCGCCAGCAGCTTGGACAGCCGATCCTACGAGCAGTACTTC.

In its sample, this clone was seen a few times. The chain joins TRBV5-5 to TRBJ2-3; the match to TRBD1 covers 7 bases. The CDR3 consists of 15 residues. The germline V gene encodes CDR1 SGHKS and CDR2 YYEKEE (reference sequence). With 2 bases clipped from V and 4 bases from J, the junction kept 7 bases outside the gene matches. CDR3 DNA: TGTGCCAGCAGCTTTTCGGGGACAGAAGCAGATACGCAGTATTTT. This gives the protein CASSFSGTEADTQYF. The full variable domain, in which reference TRBV5-5 and TRBJ2-3 provide the parts outside the CDR3, is DAGVTQSPTHLIKTRGQQVTLRCSPISGHKSVSWYQQVLGQGPQFIFQYYEKEERGRGNFPDRFSARQFPNYSSELNVNALLLGDSALYLCASSFSGTEADTQYFGPGTRLTVL.

The V call is TRBV28, the J call TRBJ2-3; 7 nucleotides line up with TRBD1. The CDR3 is made up of 16 amino acids. Germline lookup yields CDR1 MDHEN and CDR2 SYDVKM. The V gene end was trimmed by 5 bases and the J gene end by 6 bases; junction bases not matched to a gene: 14. CDR3 loop: CASSTEGGASRDTQYF. The CDR3 coding sequence is TGTGCCAGCAGTACCGAAGGGGGCGCTTCGAGGGATACGCAGTATTTT.